This record looks at one TCR beta chain sequence and its context. This entry belongs to a study of blood T cell repertoires in COVID-19. Overall study: The origin of the acute and convalescent COVID-19 samples was the United States, Italy and Spain. T cells, B-cell-depleted T cells, or PBMCs supplied cDNA or gDNA.

Individuals aged about 18 to 100 years were recruited from roughly 23 US areas. Membership in each cohort depended on participant-reported clinical history. The table came from immunoSEQ multiplex PCR; TCRdb's copy has only in-frame clones and leaves some out. The sample holds about 170,000 clones; roughly 85% are singletons and the top ten take approximately 4.4%. This sequence originates from a woman aged 45-60 years who had recovered from COVID-19. Sequencing was performed on PBMCs or T cells enriched from blood (not recorded which).

CDR3 in amino acids: CASSPRRDLGTIYF. The CDR3 DNA is TGTGCCAGCAGCCCGAGGCGGGATTTAGGCACCATATATTTT. This chain links TRBV9 with TRBJ1-3; no clear D gene. In germline, CDR1 is SGDLS, CDR2 YYNGEE. V lost 4 bases and J 9 bases, leaving 17 bases between the germline ends. CDR3 size: 14 residues.